The rows below give T cell receptor beta chains drawn from one sample of a study of glioma-infiltrating T cells after dendritic cell vaccination. Assay used: immunoSEQ multiplex PCR; TCRdb lists only in-frame clones, some missing. The data show 80,000 to 95,000 clones, with 85% seen just once and over 6.5% held by the top ten. Specimen: blood, collected after dendritic cell vaccination. Every receptor here comes from a human donor with glioblastoma. CDR3s leave out the opening cysteine and the closing phenylalanine or tryptophan.

J gene | V gene | CDR3 protein
TRBJ2-7 | TRBV9 | ASSASSGRMY
TRBJ1-5 | TRBV18 | ASSLDRQTQPQH
TRBJ2-5 | TRBV9 | ASSPPGLVGALETQY
TRBJ2-2 | TRBV5-1 | ASSPRGRVDTGELF
TRBJ2-5 | TRBV18 | ASSQTGAETQY
TRBJ2-6 | TRBV7-2 | ASSRRDAGANVLT
TRBJ1-5 | TRBV12-5 | ASGFPARDSHVGIQPQH
TRBJ2-1 | TRBV18 | ASSPPAGDNEQF
TRBJ2-1 | TRBV18 | ASSPNLMRRETNEQF
TRBJ2-2 | TRBV6-5 | ASSVLAGVPGELF
TRBJ1-2 | TRBV7-2 | ASWGGFYGYT
TRBJ2-5 | TRBV5-1 | ASSLTQGRGDQETQY
TRBJ1-4 | TRBV7-9 | ASSLQLGTAINGKLF
TRBJ2-1 | TRBV27 | ASIDGNIGEQF
TRBJ1-1 | TRBV27 | ASSLYPWTEAF
TRBJ2-4 | TRBV9 | ASSVTGAKNIQY
TRBJ1-2 | TRBV27 | ASSLGGARGYT
TRBJ2-1 | TRBV11-2 | ASRTDRGKNNEQF
TRBJ1-5 | TRBV28 | ASSSPRGLQPQH
TRBJ2-5 | TRBV5-6 | ASSSLVARGGETQY
TRBJ2-1 | TRBV18 | ASSPPWQGNSYNEQF
TRBJ2-4 | TRBV7-9 | ASSFRDRVDIQY
TRBJ2-7 | TRBV18 | ASSPSAELIYEQY
TRBJ2-1 | TRBV4-3 | ASSQDQAGYNEQF
TRBJ2-3 | TRBV30 | AWTLSGLSTDTQY
TRBJ2-3 | TRBV25-1 | ASSGQVFTDTQY
TRBJ1-1 | TRBV4-3 | ASSPTTGALNTEAF
TRBJ2-3 | TRBV7-3 | ASSSAGGGTDTQY
TRBJ1-1 | TRBV29-1 | SVDRGRNTEAF
TRBJ1-3 | TRBV18 | ASSPSVNSLGNTIY
TRBJ1-1 | TRBV19 | ASSEGQKREAF
TRBJ2-7 | TRBV7-2 | ASSPYRDRAYEQY
TRBJ2-7 | TRBV11-2 | ASSPGYEQY
TRBJ2-3 | TRBV29-1 | SVNRGTTDTQY
TRBJ2-7 | TRBV28 | ASSMGGGGTYEQY
TRBJ2-7 | TRBV2 | ASSPGLIYEQY
TRBJ2-3 | TRBV1 | TSSQLTRTSGSTDTQY
TRBJ2-1 | TRBV6-5 | ASSRTRGLNEQF
TRBJ2-1 | TRBV2 | ASSESAPRFGYEQF
TRBJ2-3 | TRBV6-5 | ASSYTQVTDTQY
TRBJ1-1 | TRBV9 | ASSVGEPMNTEAF
TRBJ2-1 | TRBV7-9 | ASSAGGSSYNEQF
TRBJ1-6 | TRBV5-1 | ASSLVVGPGSPLH
TRBJ2-7 | TRBV28 | ASSFQWTGGYEQY
TRBJ1-2 | TRBV6-1 | ASSERRTGFTNYGYT
TRBJ1-2 | TRBV16 | ASSADRDYGYT
TRBJ1-4 | TRBV7-2 | ASSPGGAEKLF
TRBJ2-1 | TRBV11-2 | ASSPKGAGYSYNEQF
TRBJ2-7 | TRBV2 | ASRGRGWREQY
TRBJ2-3 | TRBV4-3 | ASSQEFWASGASTDTQY
TRBJ2-1 | TRBV11-2 | ASTAGLAGGFEF
TRBJ1-3 | TRBV7-3 | ASSPAVGGTIY